The 23 T cell receptor beta chains below come from one sample, sequenced in a study of cytomegalovirus exposure and HLA in healthy donors. Primers for the PCR totalled 60 Vbeta and 13 Jbeta. This table comes from immunoSEQ multiplex PCR, and its TCRdb copy is limited to in-frame clones, with some not included. This table holds about 91,000 clones, over 75% found once. The specimen sequenced was PBMCs. All receptors derive from a male donor in good health and CMV-seropositive.

This clone was seen once. This chain uses TRBV30 with TRBJ2-1; 7 positions match TRBD1. Germline lookup yields CDR1 GTSNPN and CDR2 SVGIG (reference sequence). The J segment lost 0 bases and the V segment lost 5 bases, leaving 7 bases of the junction unmatched. There are 15 residues in the CDR3. The CDR3 DNA is TGTGCCTGGGGGACCGGGACAGTCTCCTACAATGAGCAGTTCTTC. The encoded protein is CAWGTGTVSYNEQFF.

The chain is built from TRBV27 and TRBJ2-3; tentative D call: TRBD2 (6 bases). The V end lost 2 bases, the J end lost 2 bases, and 8 bases lay between the germline ends. Germline CDR1 and CDR2: MNHEY and SMNVEV (reference sequence). The CDR3 is 14 amino acids. The CDR3 coding sequence is TGTGCCAGCAGTTTAGCGGGGTTCACAGATACGCAGTATTTT. This sequence encodes CASSLAGFTDTQYF.

The V gene is TRBV4-1, the J gene TRBJ1-5; TRBD1 is a possible D gene (5 bases). The CDR3 is 15 amino acids. The V gene's germline CDR1 is MGHRA and CDR2 YSYEKL. V was cut by 5 bases and J by 0 bases, with 11 bases left in between. In DNA, the CDR3 is TGCGCCAGCAGCTGGGCCGACAGTAGCAATCAGCCCCAGCATTTT. It specifies CASSWADSSNQPQHF.

The rearrangement joins TRBV30 to TRBJ1-2; tentatively, D is TRBD1 (5 bases). V was clipped by 5 bases and J by 8 bases, with 12 bases between them. There are 11 residues in the CDR3. The germline V gene has CDR1 GTSNPN and CDR2 SVGIG (reference sequence). In DNA form, the CDR3 reads TGTGCCTGGGCGACAGAGTACGGCTACACCTTC. Translating it yields CAWATEYGYTF.

This rearrangement joins TRBV15 to TRBJ1-5, with TRBD1 as a possible D gene (5 bases). V lost 0 bases to trimming and J lost 8 bases, with 11 bases between them. The CDR3 consists of 14 residues. CDR1 and CDR2 (germline): LNHNV, YYDKDF (reference sequence). Here the CDR3 reads CATSREAGGKPQHF. As DNA, the CDR3 is TGTGCCACCAGCAGAGAAGCGGGGGGTAAGCCCCAGCATTTT.

This sequence joins TRBV19 and TRBJ1-2; TRBD1 agrees at 8 bases. Germline assignment: CDR1 LNHDA and CDR2 SQIVND (reference sequence). Germline trimming cut 4 bases from V and 5 bases from J; bases unmatched to any gene: 6. There are 14 residues in the CDR3. The CDR3 is CASSTGDRFYGYTF. Written as DNA, the CDR3 is TGTGCCAGTAGTACCGGGGACAGGTTTTATGGCTACACCTTC.

The gene calls are TRBV10-2 and TRBJ2-7; 9 bases are a match to TRBD2. The germline V gene encodes CDR1 WSHSY and CDR2 SAAADI. V dropped 4 bases and J dropped 5; count of bases not matched to a gene: 12. This CDR3 has 16 residues. The CDR3 is CASSGTGSLAGHEQYF. Written as DNA, the CDR3 is TGCGCCAGCAGTGGGACTGGCAGCCTAGCGGGACACGAGCAGTACTTC.

The chain employs TRBV5-1 and TRBJ2-5; 16 positions match TRBD2. Per germline, CDR1 SGHRS and CDR2 YFSETQ. V dropped 4 bases and J dropped 4; count of bases not matched to a gene: 7. This CDR3 region has 17 residues. CDR3: CASSLGLAGGLGETQYF. The CDR3, as DNA: TGCGCCAGCAGCCTGGGACTAGCGGGAGGGTTAGGAGAGACCCAGTACTTC.

The gene calls are TRBV5-6 and TRBJ1-2; TRBD1 matches 7 bases. Losses at the gene ends were 0 bases for V and 4 bases for J; bases not matched to a gene: 3. The CDR3 is 14 amino acids. Germline CDR1 reads SGHDT; CDR2 reads YYEEEE. The CDR3 protein is CASSLGQGVYGYTF. As DNA, the CDR3 is TGTGCCAGCAGCTTGGGACAGGGTGTCTATGGCTACACCTTC. Full variable domain (rest looked up from reference TRBV5-6 and TRBJ1-2): DAGVTQSPTHLIKTRGQQVTLRCSPKSGHDTVSWYQQALGQGPQFIFQYYEEEERQRGNFPDRFSGHQFPNYSSELNVNALLLGDSALYLCASSLGQGVYGYTFGSGTRLTVV.

The chain has TRBV15 and TRBJ2-2; D uncertain. Trimming cost V 5 bases and J 3 bases, with 7 bases left between them. Germline values: CDR1 LNHNV, CDR2 YYDKDF (reference sequence). This CDR3 comprises 13 residues. The DNA for the CDR3 is TGTGCCACCAGCGATGAGGACACCGGGGAGCTGTTTTTT. It yields the protein CATSDEDTGELFF.

The J gene is TRBJ2-5, the V gene TRBV21-1; the table calls TRBD1, which could not be checked here. TRBV21-1 is a documented pseudogene. There are 18 residues in the CDR3. CDR3 sequence (DNA): TGTGCCAGCAGCGCCGAAACCTACACCAGACACAGCCAAGAGACCCAGTACTTC. It is translated as CASSAETYTRHSQETQYF.

The chain employs TRBV18 and TRBJ1-3; possible D gene TRBD1, 5 bases. V dropped 6 bases and J dropped 8 bases, with 11 bases sitting between them. CDR1 is KGHSH, CDR2 LQKENI, per germline. The CDR3 has 12 amino acids. The DNA of the CDR3 is TGTGCCAGCTCTCCTCAGGGATACACCATATATTTT. It specifies CASSPQGYTIYF.

The chain links TRBV28 to TRBJ1-2; 8 nucleotides align to TRBD1. V gave up 6 bases and J gave up 5 bases; unmatched junction bases: 11. Germline assignment: CDR1 MDHEN and CDR2 SYDVKM. The CDR3 runs 15 residues. The CDR3 sequence is CASRHSSDRVYGYTF. The CDR3 DNA reads TGTGCCAGCAGGCACTCTTCGGACAGGGTTTATGGCTACACCTTC.

The chain is built from TRBV4-1 and TRBJ2-2, with a weak D call TRBD1 (6 bases). V lost 0 bases and J lost 1, with 12 bases in between. Per germline, CDR1 MGHRA and CDR2 YSYEKL. The CDR3 is 17 residues long. The CDR3 loop reads CASSQEGGGVNTGELFF. The CDR3 DNA sequence: TGCGCCAGCAGCCAAGAAGGTGGGGGCGTGAACACCGGGGAGCTGTTTTTT.

This CDR3 reads CASSPNSGEQYF. Here the CDR3 DNA reads TGTGCCAGCAGCCCGAATTCAGGTGAACAGTACTTC. The rearrangement links TRBV7-9 to TRBJ2-4; D is unresolved. The CDR3 is made up of 12 amino acids. Germline CDR1 and CDR2: SEHNR and FQNEAQ (reference sequence). Trimming cost V 5 bases and J 13 bases, with 15 bases left between them.

The V call is TRBV27, the J call TRBJ2-7, with 9 bases matching TRBD1. The germline gives CDR1 MNHEY, CDR2 SMNVEV (reference sequence). Unmatched junction bases numbered 17, after V lost 10 bases and J lost 1 base. The CDR3 contains 17 residues. The CDR3 loop is CATMRGGQGHGSYEQYF. Written as DNA, the CDR3 is TGTGCCACCATGAGGGGGGGACAGGGCCATGGTTCCTACGAGCAGTACTTC.

The rearrangement joins TRBV10-3 to TRBJ1-5; TRBD1 matches at 7 bases. The germline gives CDR1 ENHRY, CDR2 SYGVKD. The CDR3 runs to 16 residues. The ends lost 0 bases at V and 0 bases at J; junction bases unmatched: 2. The chain's CDR3 is CAISESGQVSNQPQHF. The CDR3 nucleotides are TGTGCCATCAGTGAGTCCGGACAGGTTAGCAATCAGCCCCAGCATTTT.

This clone came up a few times. This chain connects TRBV5-1 to TRBJ2-7, with D tentatively TRBD1 (6 bases). CDR1 is SGHRS and CDR2 is YFSETQ in the germline V gene. The CDR3 loop spans 15 amino acids. V lost 0 bases and J lost 0, with 10 bases in between. Here the CDR3 reads CASSLGGTSSYEQYF. As DNA, the CDR3 is TGCGCCAGCAGCTTGGGGGGGACAAGCTCCTACGAGCAGTACTTC.

The chain combines TRBV29-1 with TRBJ1-3; TRBD1 aligns across 10 bases. Germline assignment: CDR1 SQVTM and CDR2 ANQGSEA. This CDR3 has 14 residues. Losses at the gene ends were 7 bases for V and 4 bases for J; bases not matched to a gene: 7. CDR3 DNA sequence: TGCAGCGGGACGACAGGGGGCTTCGGAAACACCATATATTTT. It translates to CSGTTGGFGNTIYF.

The chain uses TRBV19 and TRBJ2-2; 7 bases map to TRBD1. The germline V gene encodes CDR1 LNHDA and CDR2 SQIVND (reference sequence). With V trimmed by 8 bases and J by 0 bases, 3 bases remained unmatched. This CDR3 is built from 14 residues. For the CDR3, the DNA is TGTGCCAGTTGGGACAGTACGAACACCGGGGAGCTGTTTTTT. Protein: CASWDSTNTGELFF.

This chain connects TRBV28 to TRBJ1-2, with TRBD1 as a possible D gene (5 bases). Germline V gene lookup returns CDR1 MDHEN and CDR2 SYDVKM. Trimming took 10 bases from V and 7 from J, leaving 16 bases between them. CDR3 length: 12 amino acids. CDR3 sequence (DNA): TGTGCCATCGAATGGCAGGGAGGTGGCTACACCTTC. Amino acids: CAIEWQGGGYTF.

The chain recombines TRBV11-2 with TRBJ2-5, with 14 bases lining up with TRBD2. Germline values: CDR1 SGHAT, CDR2 FQNNGV. V lost 1 base and J lost 5; bases outside the gene matches: 9. There are 18 residues in the CDR3. For the CDR3, the DNA is TGTGCCAGCAGCTTAGTTTCTGGACTAGCGGGAGGTGGGGAGACCCAGTACTTC. Amino acids: CASSLVSGLAGGGETQYF.

V and J are TRBV6-4 and TRBJ2-1, with 10 bases lining up with TRBD2. The CDR3 has 16 residues. The V segment lost 4 bases and the J segment 8 bases; nucleotides outside the gene matches: 11. CDR1 and CDR2 (germline): MRHNA, SNTAGT. The CDR3 DNA follows: TGTGCCAGCAGTGCTCCAGCGGGAGGGGGGCTCGATGAGCAGTTCTTC. Encoded protein: CASSAPAGGGLDEQFF.